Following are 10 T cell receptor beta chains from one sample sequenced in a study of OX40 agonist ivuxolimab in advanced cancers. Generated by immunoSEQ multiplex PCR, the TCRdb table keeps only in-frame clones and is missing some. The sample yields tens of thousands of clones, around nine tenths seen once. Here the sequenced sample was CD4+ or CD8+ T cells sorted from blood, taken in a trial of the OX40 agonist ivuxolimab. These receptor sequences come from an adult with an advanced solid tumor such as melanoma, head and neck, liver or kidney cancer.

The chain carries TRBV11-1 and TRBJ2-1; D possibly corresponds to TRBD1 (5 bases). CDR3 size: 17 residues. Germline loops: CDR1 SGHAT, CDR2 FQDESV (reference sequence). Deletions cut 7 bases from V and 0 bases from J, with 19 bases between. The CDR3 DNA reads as TGTGCCAGCACTCAACAGTCAGGGTCGAGCTCCTACAATGAGCAGTTCTTC. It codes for CASTQQSGSSSYNEQFF. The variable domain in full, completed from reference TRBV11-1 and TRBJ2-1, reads EAEVAQSPRYKITEKSQAVAFWCDPISGHATLYWYRQILGQGPELLVQFQDESVVDDSQLPKDRFSAERLKGVDSTLKIQPAELGDSAMYLCASTQQSGSSSYNEQFFGPGTRLTVL.

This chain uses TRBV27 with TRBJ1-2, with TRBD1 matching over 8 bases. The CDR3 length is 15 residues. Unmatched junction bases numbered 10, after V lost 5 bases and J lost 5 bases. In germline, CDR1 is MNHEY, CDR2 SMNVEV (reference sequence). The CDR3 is CASSVRGRGGYGYTF. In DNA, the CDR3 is TGTGCCAGCAGTGTCAGGGGGCGAGGTGGTTATGGCTACACCTTC.

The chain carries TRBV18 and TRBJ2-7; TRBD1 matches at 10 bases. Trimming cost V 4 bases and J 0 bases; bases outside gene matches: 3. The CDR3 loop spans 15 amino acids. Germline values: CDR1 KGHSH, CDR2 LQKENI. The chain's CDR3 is CASSLGQGGSYEQYF. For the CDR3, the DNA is TGTGCCAGCTCACTCGGACAGGGGGGCTCCTACGAGCAGTACTTC.

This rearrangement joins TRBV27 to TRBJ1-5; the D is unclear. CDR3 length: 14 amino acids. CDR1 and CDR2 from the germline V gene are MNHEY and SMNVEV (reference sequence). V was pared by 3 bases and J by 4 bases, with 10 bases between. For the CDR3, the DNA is TGTGCCAGCAGTTTCGGCCCGGGAAATCAGCCCCAGCATTTT. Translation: CASSFGPGNQPQHF.

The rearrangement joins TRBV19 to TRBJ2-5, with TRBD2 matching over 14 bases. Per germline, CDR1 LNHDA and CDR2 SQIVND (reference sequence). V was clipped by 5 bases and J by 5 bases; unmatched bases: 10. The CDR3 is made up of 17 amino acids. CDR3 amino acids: CASSAGLAGVHAETQYF. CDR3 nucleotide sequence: TGTGCCAGTAGTGCGGGACTAGCGGGAGTACATGCGGAGACCCAGTACTTC.

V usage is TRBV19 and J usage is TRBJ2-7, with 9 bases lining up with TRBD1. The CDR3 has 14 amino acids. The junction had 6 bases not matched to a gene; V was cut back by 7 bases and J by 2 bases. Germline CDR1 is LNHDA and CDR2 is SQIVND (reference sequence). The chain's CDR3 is CASTPGDRAYEQYF. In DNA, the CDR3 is TGTGCCAGTACCCCGGGGGACAGGGCCTACGAGCAGTACTTC.

CDR3 sequence: CASSLSTGRNYGYTF. In DNA form, the CDR3 reads TGTGCCAGCAGTCTTAGTACAGGGCGTAACTATGGCTACACCTTC. This chain uses TRBV2 with TRBJ1-2; tentatively, D is TRBD1 (6 bases). V dropped 5 bases and J dropped 1 base, with 14 bases sitting between them. The CDR3 consists of 15 residues. Germline V gene sequence: CDR1 SNHLY, CDR2 FYNNEI.

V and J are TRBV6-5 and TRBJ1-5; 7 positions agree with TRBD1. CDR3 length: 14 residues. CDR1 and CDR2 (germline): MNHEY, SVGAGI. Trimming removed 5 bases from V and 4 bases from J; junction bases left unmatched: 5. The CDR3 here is CASSTHRGNQPQHF. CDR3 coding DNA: TGTGCCAGCAGTACACACAGGGGAAATCAGCCCCAGCATTTT.

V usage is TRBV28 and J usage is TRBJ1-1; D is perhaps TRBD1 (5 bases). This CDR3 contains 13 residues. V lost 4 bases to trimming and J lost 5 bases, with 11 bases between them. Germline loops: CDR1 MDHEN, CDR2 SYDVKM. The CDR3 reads CASSSPGGTEAFF. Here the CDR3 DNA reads TGTGCCAGCAGTTCTCCCGGGGGGACTGAAGCTTTCTTT.

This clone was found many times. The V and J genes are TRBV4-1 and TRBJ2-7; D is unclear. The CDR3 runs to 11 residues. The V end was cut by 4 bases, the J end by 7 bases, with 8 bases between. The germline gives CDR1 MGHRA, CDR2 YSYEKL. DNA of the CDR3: TGCGCCAGCAGCCTTGATGGAGAGCAGTACTTC. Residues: CASSLDGEQYF.